These T cell receptor beta chains were read from a single sample in a study of blood T cell repertoires in COVID-19. Assay: immunoSEQ multiplex PCR; the TCRdb copy retains only in-frame clones and omits some. The sample lists under 45,000 clones, just over 85% occurring once. Material: peripheral blood. All receptors derive from a man aged 35 to 55 with active COVID-19. The CDR3 runs from the conserved cysteine through the conserved F or W. The D gene is left open where the match is weak. The size entry is marked missing in some rows and otherwise reads once, few, many or a size class.

>TRBJ1-6|TRBD1|-|TRBV13
TGTGCCAGCAGCATTACAGGGGATTATAATTCACCCCTCCACTTT
CASSITGDYNSPLHF
>TRBJ1-2|-|medium-sized|TRBV28
TGTGCCAGCAGCCGTTTCTATGGCTACACCTTC
CASSRFYGYTF
>TRBJ2-7|-|few|TRBV7-3
TGTGCCAGCAGCTTAGAAGGACTGGGCTACGAGCAGTACTTC
CASSLEGLGYEQYF
>TRBJ1-2|-|-|TRBV11-2
TGTGCCAGCAGCTTAGGACGGGGAGTGGGAAAGTATGGCTACACCTTC
CASSLGRGVGKYGYTF
>TRBJ2-1|-|-|TRBV5-1
TGCGCCAGCAGCTTGGAAGCCGGGGATGAGCAGTTCTTC
CASSLEAGDEQFF
>TRBJ1-6|-|once|TRBV2
TGTGCCAGCAGTGATGGGAACCCCAAAGCGGGTTCACCCCTCCACTTT
CASSDGNPKAGSPLHF
>TRBJ2-2|TRBD1|-|TRBV10-3
TGTGCCATCAGTGAGACCCAACAGGGGACGGGCACCGGGGAGCTGTTTTTT
CAISETQQGTGTGELFF
>TRBJ1-5|-|-|TRBV10-3
TGTGCCATCAGTGAGACCGGGCAGGGGAATCAGCCCCAGCATTTT
CAISETGQGNQPQHF
>TRBJ2-7|-|-|TRBV28
TGTGCCAGCAGTTTGAGAGGCATCTCCTACGAGCAGTACTTC
CASSLRGISYEQYF
>TRBJ1-2|TRBD1|-|TRBV15
TGTGCCACCAGCAGAGATCTCCGACAGGGGTCTGGCTACACCTTC
CATSRDLRQGSGYTF
>TRBJ2-1|-|-|TRBV7-8
TGTGCCAGCAGCTTACCCGATGGTGCAGGGGCCAGCTCCTACAATGAGCAGTTCTTC
CASSLPDGAGASSYNEQFF
>TRBJ1-2|TRBD1|-|TRBV28
TGTGCCAGCAGTCGCACAGGGGGCGGGCTCTATGGCTACACCTTC
CASSRTGGGLYGYTF
>TRBJ2-7|TRBD2|once|TRBV3-1/TRBV3-2
TGTGCCAGCAGCGGATTATCTAGCGGGAGTTACGAGCAGTACTTC
CASSGLSSGSYEQYF
>TRBJ1-2|-|-|TRBV18
TGTGCCAGCTCATCCCGGTCTTCGTATGGCTACACCTTC
CASSSRSSYGYTF
>TRBJ2-3|TRBD2|-|TRBV27
TGTGCCAGCAGTCTCGGACTAGCGGGAGGGTCAGATACGCAGTATTTT
CASSLGLAGGSDTQYF
>TRBJ1-6|TRBD1|few|TRBV7-9
TGTGCCAGCAGCTCCAAGACCAGGGGGCAAGTAAATTCACCCCTCCACTTT
CASSSKTRGQVNSPLHF
>TRBJ1-3|-|few|TRBV2
TGTGCCAGCAGTGTGGAGAGCTCTGGAAACACCATATATTTT
CASSVESSGNTIYF
>TRBJ2-3|TRBD1|few|TRBV18
TGTGCCAGCTCCCAGAACAGGGGTGATCCGGCCACCACAGATACGCAGTATTTT
CASSQNRGDPATTDTQYF
>TRBJ1-2|-|-|TRBV18
TGTGCCAGCTCACCACCGACAGCCGATTTTAACTATGGCTACACCTTC
CASSPPTADFNYGYTF
>TRBJ1-2|TRBD1|-|TRBV5-4
TGTGCCAGCAGCTTGGGGTTTCCGGGACAGGGTTACTATGGCTACACCTTC
CASSLGFPGQGYYGYTF
>TRBJ2-2|-|-|TRBV29-1
TGCAGCGTTGATGGGGGGAAGAACACCGGGGAGCTGTTTTTT
CSVDGGKNTGELFF
>TRBJ2-7|TRBD2|-|TRBV9
TGTGCCAGCAGCTCGGGACTAAGCTCCTACGAGCAGTACTTC
CASSSGLSSYEQYF